This is a list of T cell receptor beta chains from one sample in a study of blood T cell repertoires in COVID-19. TCRdb's table, derived via immunoSEQ multiplex PCR, lists solely in-frame clones and lacks some. The table has approximately 170,000 clones, 88% seen once; the top ten hold approximately 9%. Sequences were obtained from PBMCs or T cells enriched from blood (not recorded which). Receptors originate from a young woman who had recovered from COVID-19. Both conserved end residues are part of each CDR3. The D gene is left open where the match is weak. Some rows mark clone size as missing; the rest say once, few, many or name a class of expanded clone.

J gene,clone size,D gene,V gene,CDR3 DNA,CDR3 protein
TRBJ2-7,.,.,TRBV18,TGTGCCAGCTCACCACCGGGTGGGCTTGTCAACGAGCAGTACTTC,CASSPPGGLVNEQYF
TRBJ1-1,.,.,TRBV18,TGTGCCAGCTCACCACTGTACGGGAGAAACACTGAAGCTTTCTTT,CASSPLYGRNTEAFF
TRBJ1-2,.,.,TRBV6-5,TGTGCCAGCAGTTACTCCGGGGTTAATGGCTACACCTTC,CASSYSGVNGYTF
TRBJ1-2,.,.,TRBV7-9,TGTGCCAGCAGCTTAAAACAGCCCCGTGATGGCTACACCTTC,CASSLKQPRDGYTF
TRBJ2-7,.,TRBD2,TRBV4-2,TGTGCCAGCAGCCAAGATCCAGCGGGAAGCTCCTACGAGCAGTACTTC,CASSQDPAGSSYEQYF
TRBJ2-5,.,TRBD2,TRBV3-1/TRBV3-2,TGTGCCAGCAGCCGTGCGGGGGACGCGATCCAAGAGACCCAGTACTTC,CASSRAGDAIQETQYF
TRBJ1-6,.,.,TRBV28,TGTGCCAGCACTCTGCTCTCTCCGGGGGTACGGTTTAATTCACCCCTCCACTTT,CASTLLSPGVRFNSPLHF
TRBJ1-2,few,TRBD1,TRBV28,TGTGCCAGCGGACAGGGGGCCTATGGCTACACCTTC,CASGQGAYGYTF
TRBJ2-7,.,.,TRBV3-1/TRBV3-2,TGTGCCAGCAGCCAAGCCCCTACGGCCGGGATCCCCTACGAGCAGTACTTC,CASSQAPTAGIPYEQYF
TRBJ1-5,.,TRBD1,TRBV28,TGTGCCAGCAGACGCTACTCACAGGGGGATAATCAGCCCCAGCATTTT,CASRRYSQGDNQPQHF
TRBJ1-3,.,.,TRBV4-1,TGCGCCAGCAGCCAAGATGGCGGGGGCTTTCTCGGAAACACCATATATTTT,CASSQDGGGFLGNTIYF
TRBJ1-5,.,.,TRBV6-1,TGTGCCAGCAGTGAGAGGGGCAATCAGCCCCAGCATTTT,CASSERGNQPQHF
TRBJ2-3,.,.,TRBV5-4,TGTGCCAGCAGCGCGGACTCCGGGGATACGCAGTATTTT,CASSADSGDTQYF
TRBJ1-1,.,.,TRBV29-1,TGCAGCTCTGGGGGGAGGAACACTGAAGCTTTCTTT,CSSGGRNTEAFF
TRBJ1-4,.,TRBD1,TRBV15,TGTGCCACCAGCACAGTCGGACAGGGGAAGGGAACTAATGAAAAACTGTTTTTT,CATSTVGQGKGTNEKLFF
TRBJ2-4,.,TRBD1,TRBV28,TGTGCCAGCAGTAAGGGGGCGCTGGGCATTCAGTACTTC,CASSKGALGIQYF
TRBJ1-1,once,.,TRBV11-3,TGTGCCAGCAGCCAGTTCCATAACACTGAAGCTTTCTTT,CASSQFHNTEAFF
TRBJ2-7,.,TRBD2,TRBV4-2,TGTGCCAGCCGTCCCGGGGGGGGTTACGAGCAGTACTTC,CASRPGGGYEQYF
TRBJ1-1,.,.,TRBV18,TGTGCCAGCTCACCACAGGGGTCTGAAGCTTTCTTT,CASSPQGSEAFF
TRBJ2-1,.,.,TRBV6-2/TRBV6-3,TGTGCCAGCAGTTACCTCCACGAAACAGTGTCCTTGGTGGATGAGCAGTTCTTC,CASSYLHETVSLVDEQFF
TRBJ2-2,.,TRBD2,TRBV28,TGTGCCAGCAGTTTAGGACTAGGTAACACCGGGGAGCTGTTTTTT,CASSLGLGNTGELFF
TRBJ2-1,.,TRBD1,TRBV24-1,TGTGCCACCAGTGTCCGCCCCGGGACAGGGGGCTCCTACAATGAGCAGTTCTTC,CATSVRPGTGGSYNEQFF
TRBJ1-4,.,.,TRBV19,TGTGCCAGTCGGACTCACGTTGCAACTAATGAAAAACTGTTTTTT,CASRTHVATNEKLFF
TRBJ1-2,.,TRBD1,TRBV27,TGTGCCAGCAGTTTAGTGGGACAGGGGGCACACGGCTACACCTTC,CASSLVGQGAHGYTF
TRBJ1-1,few,.,TRBV6-1,TGTGCCAGCAGTGAACGGGGGATGGGAACTGAAGCTTTCTTT,CASSERGMGTEAFF
TRBJ1-4,.,.,TRBV10-3,TGTGCCATCAGTGAGTCGATGGTAGAGAGTGAAAAACTGTTTTTT,CAISESMVESEKLFF
TRBJ1-1,.,.,TRBV28,TGTGCCAGCACGAGGAGCACTGAAGCTTTCTTT,CASTRSTEAFF
TRBJ2-7,.,.,TRBV28,TGTGCCAGCAGTTTTCAGGGGTTCCCCTACGAGCAGTACTTC,CASSFQGFPYEQYF
TRBJ2-1,.,TRBD1,TRBV3-1/TRBV3-2,TGTGCCAGCAGTCCATCAGGACAGGGAGGTAATGAGCAGTTCTTC,CASSPSGQGGNEQFF
TRBJ1-4,.,.,TRBV5-1,TGCGCCAGCAACCAGGGGTGGGCCGATAATGAAAAACTGTTTTTT,CASNQGWADNEKLFF
TRBJ2-5,.,.,TRBV4-1,TGCGCCAGCAGCCAGGTGCCGGGTAAAGAGACCCAGTACTTC,CASSQVPGKETQYF
TRBJ1-1,.,.,TRBV5-1,TGCGCCAGCCACGTGGCAGGGGCGTCCACTGAAGCTTTCTTT,CASHVAGASTEAFF
TRBJ2-5,.,.,TRBV21-1,TGTGCCAGCAGCTGTTACAACGGCGGGAGCGCCGTCCAGTACTTC,CASSCYNGGSAVQYF
TRBJ1-6,once,TRBD1,TRBV7-6,TGTGCCAGCAGCTTAGGTGGGGACAGTTCAGGTTCACCCCTCCACTTT,CASSLGGDSSGSPLHF
TRBJ2-1,.,.,TRBV28,TGTGCCAGCGGGTCCCGAGCGGGTAGCTCCTACAATGAGCAGTTCTTC,CASGSRAGSSYNEQFF
TRBJ1-2,.,.,TRBV20-1,TGCAGTGCTAGTGATACTCTCGGGGGTGGCTACACCTTC,CSASDTLGGGYTF
TRBJ2-6,.,TRBD1,TRBV3-1/TRBV3-2,TGTGCCAGCAGCTTCCGGGACAGGGGGAACAACGTCCTGACTTTC,CASSFRDRGNNVLTF
TRBJ2-7,.,.,TRBV19,TGTGCCAGTAGTTCCGCTAAATCCTCCTACGAGCAGTACTTC,CASSSAKSSYEQYF
TRBJ1-6,.,TRBD1,TRBV4-3,TGCGCCAGCAGCCAGGGGGACAGGGATAATTCACCCCTCCACTTT,CASSQGDRDNSPLHF
TRBJ2-2,.,.,TRBV19,TGTGCCAGTAGTACCCCCCGGGACACACCCTTTAAGGGGGAGCTGTTTTTT,CASSTPRDTPFKGELFF
TRBJ1-2,.,.,TRBV6-2/TRBV6-3,TGTGCCAGCAGTTCCCTGGATGAGGCGTACTATGGCTACACCTTC,CASSSLDEAYYGYTF
TRBJ2-1,.,TRBD2,TRBV2,TGTGCCAGCATGCCGGGACTAGCGGGGAATGAGCAGTTCTTC,CASMPGLAGNEQFF
TRBJ2-1,.,TRBD1,TRBV25-1,TGTGCCAGCAGTGGCCGGGACAGGAGCTACAATGAGCAGTTCTTC,CASSGRDRSYNEQFF
TRBJ1-5,.,.,TRBV28,TGTGCCAGCAGTTTAAACTACCGGGAGCAGCCCCAGCATTTT,CASSLNYREQPQHF
TRBJ1-2,.,.,TRBV30,TGTGCCTGGACACCAGGGCGGTATGGCTACACCTTC,CAWTPGRYGYTF
TRBJ2-2,.,.,TRBV3-1/TRBV3-2,TGTGCCAGCAGCCGAAAAGGGGGGGCCGGGGAGCTGTTTTTT,CASSRKGGAGELFF
TRBJ1-1,.,.,TRBV30,TGTGCCTGGAGGTTGCGAGATAACACTGAAGCTTTCTTT,CAWRLRDNTEAFF
TRBJ2-7,.,TRBD1,TRBV29-1,TGCAGCGCCAGAGGACAGGGGGGCAGGGAGCAGTACTTC,CSARGQGGREQYF
TRBJ1-1,.,.,TRBV6-5,TGTGCCAGCAGTTACCTGCAGGGTACCACTGAAGCTTTCTTT,CASSYLQGTTEAFF
TRBJ2-4,few,TRBD2,TRBV30,TGTGCCTGGAGTGTTTTGTTACTAGCGGGGGGGGACGGCATTCAGTACTTC,CAWSVLLLAGGDGIQYF
TRBJ2-3,.,TRBD2,TRBV14,TGTGCCAGCAGCTTCGGGGGGGCCAGCACAGATACGCAGTATTTT,CASSFGGASTDTQYF
TRBJ2-4,.,.,TRBV7-9,TGTGCCAGCAGCTTAGTTGGGGGGAACATTCAGTACTTC,CASSLVGGNIQYF
TRBJ1-5,.,.,TRBV4-1,TGCGCCAGCAGCCAAGTGGGCAGCGGGTATAGCAATCAGCCCCAGCATTTT,CASSQVGSGYSNQPQHF
TRBJ2-2,once,TRBD2,TRBV19,TGTGCCGCCGCCCAAGGGACTAAGAACACCGGGGAGCTGTTTTTT,CAAAQGTKNTGELFF